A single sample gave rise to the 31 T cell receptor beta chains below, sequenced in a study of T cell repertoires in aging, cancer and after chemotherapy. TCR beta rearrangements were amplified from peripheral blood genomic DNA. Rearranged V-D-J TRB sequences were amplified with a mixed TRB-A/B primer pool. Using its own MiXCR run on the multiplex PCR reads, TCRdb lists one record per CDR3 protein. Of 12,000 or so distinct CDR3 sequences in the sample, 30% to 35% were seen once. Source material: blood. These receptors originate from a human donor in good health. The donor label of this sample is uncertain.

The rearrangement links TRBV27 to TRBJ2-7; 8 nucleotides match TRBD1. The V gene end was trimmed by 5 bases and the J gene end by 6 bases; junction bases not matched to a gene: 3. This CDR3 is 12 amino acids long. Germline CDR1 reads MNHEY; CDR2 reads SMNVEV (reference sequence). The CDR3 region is CASSGGTGEQYF. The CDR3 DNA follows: TGTGCCAGCAGTGGAGGGACAGGCGAGCAGTACTTC.

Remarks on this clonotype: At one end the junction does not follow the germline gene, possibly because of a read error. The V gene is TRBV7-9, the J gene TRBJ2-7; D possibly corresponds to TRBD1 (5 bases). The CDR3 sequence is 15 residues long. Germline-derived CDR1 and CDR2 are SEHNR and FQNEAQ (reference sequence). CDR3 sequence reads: CASSLGSQGQAEQYF. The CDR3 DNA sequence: TGCGCCAGCAGCTTGGGCTCCCAGGGTCAGGCCGAGCAGTACTTC.

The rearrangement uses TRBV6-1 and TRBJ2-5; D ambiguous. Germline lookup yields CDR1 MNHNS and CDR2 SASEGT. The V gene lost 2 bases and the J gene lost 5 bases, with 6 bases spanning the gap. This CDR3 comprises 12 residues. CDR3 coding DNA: TGTGCCAGCAGTGAATTTGGGGAGACCCAGTACTTC. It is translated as CASSEFGETQYF.

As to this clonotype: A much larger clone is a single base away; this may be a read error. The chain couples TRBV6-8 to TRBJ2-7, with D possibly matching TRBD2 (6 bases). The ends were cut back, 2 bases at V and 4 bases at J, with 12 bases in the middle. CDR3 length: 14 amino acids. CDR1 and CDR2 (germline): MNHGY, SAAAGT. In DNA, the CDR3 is TGTGCCAGCAGTTACGGGGGGTCCCCTTACGAGCAGTACTTC. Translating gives CASSYGGSPYEQYF.

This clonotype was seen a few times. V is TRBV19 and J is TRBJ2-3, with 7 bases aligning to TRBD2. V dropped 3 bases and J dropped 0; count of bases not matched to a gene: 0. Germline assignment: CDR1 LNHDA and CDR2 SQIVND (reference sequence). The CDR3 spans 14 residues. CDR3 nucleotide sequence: TGTGCCAGTAGTATGGGGGGGAGCACAGATACGCAGTATTTT. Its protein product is CASSMGGSTDTQYF. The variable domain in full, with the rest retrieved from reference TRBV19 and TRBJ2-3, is DGGITQSPKYLFRKEGQNVTLSCEQNLNHDAMYWYRQDPGQGLRLIYYSQIVNDFQKGDIAEGYSVSREKKESFPLTVTSAQKNPTAFYLCASSMGGSTDTQYFGPGTRLTVL.

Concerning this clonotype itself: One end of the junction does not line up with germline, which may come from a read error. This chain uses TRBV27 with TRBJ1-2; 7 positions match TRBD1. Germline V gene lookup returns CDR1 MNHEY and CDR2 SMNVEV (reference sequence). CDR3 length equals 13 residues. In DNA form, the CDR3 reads TGTGTCAGCAGCTTGACAGGGTACTATGGCTACACCTTC. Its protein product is CVSSLTGYYGYTF.

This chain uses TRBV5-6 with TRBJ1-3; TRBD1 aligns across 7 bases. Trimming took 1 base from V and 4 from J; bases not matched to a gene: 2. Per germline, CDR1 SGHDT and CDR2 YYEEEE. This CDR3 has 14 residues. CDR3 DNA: TGTGCCAGCAGCTTGCCGGACAGGGGAAACACCATATATTTT. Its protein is CASSLPDRGNTIYF.

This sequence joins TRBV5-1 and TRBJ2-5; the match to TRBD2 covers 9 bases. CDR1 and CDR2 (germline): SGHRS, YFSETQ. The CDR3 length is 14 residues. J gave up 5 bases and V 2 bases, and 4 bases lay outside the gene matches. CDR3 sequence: CASSFGTSLETQYF. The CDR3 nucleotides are TGCGCCAGCAGCTTCGGGACTAGCCTTGAGACCCAGTACTTC.

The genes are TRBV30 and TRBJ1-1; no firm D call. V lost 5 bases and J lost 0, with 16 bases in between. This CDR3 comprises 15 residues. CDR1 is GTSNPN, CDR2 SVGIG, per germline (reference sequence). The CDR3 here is CAWDAGGLMNTEAFF. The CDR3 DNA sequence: TGTGCCTGGGACGCGGGAGGACTCATGAACACTGAAGCTTTCTTT.

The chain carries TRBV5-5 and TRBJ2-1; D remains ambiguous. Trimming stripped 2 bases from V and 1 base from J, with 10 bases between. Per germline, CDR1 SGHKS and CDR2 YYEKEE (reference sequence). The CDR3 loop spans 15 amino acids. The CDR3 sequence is CASSFRWGSYNEQFF. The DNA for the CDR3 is TGTGCCAGCAGCTTTCGTTGGGGATCCTACAATGAGCAGTTCTTC.

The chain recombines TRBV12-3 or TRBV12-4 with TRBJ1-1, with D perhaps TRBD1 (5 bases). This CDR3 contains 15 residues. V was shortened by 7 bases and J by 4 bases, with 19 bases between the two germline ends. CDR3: CASIAFSRGTTEAFF. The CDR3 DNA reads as TGTGCCAGCATCGCGTTCTCTAGAGGGACCACTGAAGCTTTCTTT.

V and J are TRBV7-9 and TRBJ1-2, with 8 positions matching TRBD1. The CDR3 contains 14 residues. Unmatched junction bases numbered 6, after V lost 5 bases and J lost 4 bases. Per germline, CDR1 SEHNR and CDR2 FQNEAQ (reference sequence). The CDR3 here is CASSPDRATYGYTF. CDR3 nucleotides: TGTGCCAGCAGCCCGGACAGGGCGACCTATGGCTACACCTTC.

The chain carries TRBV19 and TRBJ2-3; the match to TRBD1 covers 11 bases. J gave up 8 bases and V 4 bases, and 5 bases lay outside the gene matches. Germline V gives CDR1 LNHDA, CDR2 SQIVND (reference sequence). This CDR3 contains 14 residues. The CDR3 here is CASSTGQGVSTQYF. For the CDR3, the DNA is TGTGCCAGTAGTACGGGACAGGGGGTCAGTACGCAGTATTTT.

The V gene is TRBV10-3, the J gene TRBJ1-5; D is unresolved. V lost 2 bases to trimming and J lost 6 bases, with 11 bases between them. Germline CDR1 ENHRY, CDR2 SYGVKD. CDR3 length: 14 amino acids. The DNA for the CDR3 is TGTGCCATCAGTGAGGGCAAGGACGGTCAGCCCCAGCATTTT. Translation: CAISEGKDGQPQHF.

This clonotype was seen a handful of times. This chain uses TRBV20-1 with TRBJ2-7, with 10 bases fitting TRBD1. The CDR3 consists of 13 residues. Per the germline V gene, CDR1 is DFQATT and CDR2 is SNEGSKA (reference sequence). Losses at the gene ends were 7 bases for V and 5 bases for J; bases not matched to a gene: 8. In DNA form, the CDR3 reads TGCAGTGGCCGACAGGGGGCATTCAACGAGCAGTACTTC. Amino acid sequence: CSGRQGAFNEQYF.

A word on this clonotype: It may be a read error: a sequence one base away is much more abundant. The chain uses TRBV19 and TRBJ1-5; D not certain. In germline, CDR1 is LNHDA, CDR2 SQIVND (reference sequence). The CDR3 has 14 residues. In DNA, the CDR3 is TGTGCCAGTAGTGGTGTGGCGGGTGGTCAGCACCAGCATTTT. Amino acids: CASSGVAGGQHQHF.

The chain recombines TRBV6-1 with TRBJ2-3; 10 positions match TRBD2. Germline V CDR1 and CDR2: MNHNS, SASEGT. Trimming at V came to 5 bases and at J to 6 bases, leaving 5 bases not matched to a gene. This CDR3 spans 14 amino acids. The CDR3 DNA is TGTGCCAGCAGTCAGGGACTAGCGAAGGATACGCAGTATTTT. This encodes CASSQGLAKDTQYF.

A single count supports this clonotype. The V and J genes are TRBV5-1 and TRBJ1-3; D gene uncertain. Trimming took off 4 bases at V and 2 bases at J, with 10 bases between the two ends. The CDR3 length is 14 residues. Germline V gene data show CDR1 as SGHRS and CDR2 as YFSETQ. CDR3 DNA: TGCGCCAGCAGCACGGTTGGGGCTGGAAACACCATATATTTT. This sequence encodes CASSTVGAGNTIYF.

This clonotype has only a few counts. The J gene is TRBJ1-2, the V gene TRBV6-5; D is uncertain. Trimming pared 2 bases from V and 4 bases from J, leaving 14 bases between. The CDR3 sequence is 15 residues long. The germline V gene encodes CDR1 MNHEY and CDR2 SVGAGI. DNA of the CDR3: TGTGCCAGCAGTTACGGCAGGAGTAGCCTCTATGGCTACACCTTC. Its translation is CASSYGRSSLYGYTF.

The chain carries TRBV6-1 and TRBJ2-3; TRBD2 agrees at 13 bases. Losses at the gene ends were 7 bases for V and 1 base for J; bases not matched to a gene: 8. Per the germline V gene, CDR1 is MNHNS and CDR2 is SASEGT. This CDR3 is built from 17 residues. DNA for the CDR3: TGTGCCAGCACCGGACTAGCGGGGGCCCCGGGCACAGATACGCAGTATTTT. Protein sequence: CASTGLAGAPGTDTQYF.

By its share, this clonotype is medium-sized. This CDR3 reads CASSQGTGPQHF. As DNA, the CDR3 is TGTGCCAGCAGTCAAGGGACAGGGCCACAGCATTTT. The chain carries TRBV6-6 and TRBJ1-5, with 9 bases identical to TRBD1. Trimming at V came to 5 bases and at J to 13 bases, leaving 6 bases not matched to a gene. Germline V lookup: CDR1 MNHNY, CDR2 SVGAGI (reference sequence). CDR3 length equals 12 residues.

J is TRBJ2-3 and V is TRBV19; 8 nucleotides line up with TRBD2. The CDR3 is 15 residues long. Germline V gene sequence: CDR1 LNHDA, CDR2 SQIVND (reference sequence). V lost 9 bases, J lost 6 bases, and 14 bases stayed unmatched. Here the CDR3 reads CASRIGSGNYDTQYF. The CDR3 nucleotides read TGTGCCAGCCGAATAGGTAGCGGGAACTATGATACGCAGTATTTT.

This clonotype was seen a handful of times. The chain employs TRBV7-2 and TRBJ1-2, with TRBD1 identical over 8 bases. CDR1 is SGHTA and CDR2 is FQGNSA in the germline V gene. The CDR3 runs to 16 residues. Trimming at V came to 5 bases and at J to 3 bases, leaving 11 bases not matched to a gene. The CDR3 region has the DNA TGTGCCAGCAGCCAGACAGGGGCCCTCCTATACTATGGCTACACCTTC. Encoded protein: CASSQTGALLYYGYTF.

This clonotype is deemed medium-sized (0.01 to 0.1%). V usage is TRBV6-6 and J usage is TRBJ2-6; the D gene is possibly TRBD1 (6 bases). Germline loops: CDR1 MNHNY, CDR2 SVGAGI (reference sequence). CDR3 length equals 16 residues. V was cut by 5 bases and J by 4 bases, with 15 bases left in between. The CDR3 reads CASSRTTGRGANVLTF. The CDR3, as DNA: TGTGCCAGCAGTCGAACGACAGGACGCGGGGCCAACGTCCTGACTTTC.

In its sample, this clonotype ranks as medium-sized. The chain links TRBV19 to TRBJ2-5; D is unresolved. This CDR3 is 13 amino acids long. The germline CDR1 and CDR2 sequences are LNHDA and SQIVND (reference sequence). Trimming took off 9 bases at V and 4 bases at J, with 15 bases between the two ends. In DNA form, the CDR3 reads TGTGCCAGCACTCTGCAGGACGGAGAGACCCAGTACTTC. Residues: CASTLQDGETQYF.

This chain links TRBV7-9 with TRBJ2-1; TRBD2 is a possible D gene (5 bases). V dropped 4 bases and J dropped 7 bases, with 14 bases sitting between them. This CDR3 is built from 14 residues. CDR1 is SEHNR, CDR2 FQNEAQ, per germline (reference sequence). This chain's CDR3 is CASSSVSEGNEQFF. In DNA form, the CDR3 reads TGTGCCAGCAGCTCGGTGTCTGAGGGAAATGAGCAGTTCTTC.

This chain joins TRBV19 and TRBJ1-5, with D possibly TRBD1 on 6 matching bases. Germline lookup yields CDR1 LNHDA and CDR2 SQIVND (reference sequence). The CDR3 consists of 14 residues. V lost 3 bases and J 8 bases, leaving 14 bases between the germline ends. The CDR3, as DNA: TGTGCCAGTAGTATGGGGGGCCCTCCAGAGCCCCAGCATTTT. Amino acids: CASSMGGPPEPQHF.

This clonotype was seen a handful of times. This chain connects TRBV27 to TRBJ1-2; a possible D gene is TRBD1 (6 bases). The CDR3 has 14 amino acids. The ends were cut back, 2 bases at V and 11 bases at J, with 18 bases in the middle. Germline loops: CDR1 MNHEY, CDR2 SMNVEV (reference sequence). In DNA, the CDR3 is TGTGCCAGCAGTTTACACGTTTCGGGGGGCAGTTACACCTTC. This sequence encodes CASSLHVSGGSYTF.

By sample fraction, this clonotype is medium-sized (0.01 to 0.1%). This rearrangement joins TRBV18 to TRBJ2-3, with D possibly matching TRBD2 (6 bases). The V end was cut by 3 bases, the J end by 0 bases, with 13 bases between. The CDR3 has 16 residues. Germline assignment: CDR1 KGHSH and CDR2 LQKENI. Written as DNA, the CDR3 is TGTGCCAGCTCACCGGGAGGAGCAGTTAGCACAGATACGCAGTATTTT. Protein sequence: CASSPGGAVSTDTQYF.

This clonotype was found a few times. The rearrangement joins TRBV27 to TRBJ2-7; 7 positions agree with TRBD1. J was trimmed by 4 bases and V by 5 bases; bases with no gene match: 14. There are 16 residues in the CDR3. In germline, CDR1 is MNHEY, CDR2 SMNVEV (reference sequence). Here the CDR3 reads CASSQQDRTLPYEQYF. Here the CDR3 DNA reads TGTGCCAGCAGTCAACAGGACAGGACATTGCCTTACGAGCAGTACTTC.

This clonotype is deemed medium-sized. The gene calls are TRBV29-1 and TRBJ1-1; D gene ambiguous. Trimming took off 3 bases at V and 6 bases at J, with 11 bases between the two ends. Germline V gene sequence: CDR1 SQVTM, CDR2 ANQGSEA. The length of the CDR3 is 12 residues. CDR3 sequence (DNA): TGCAGCGTTGATCTGGGGATGCCTGAAGCTTTCTTT. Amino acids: CSVDLGMPEAFF.